These 10 T cell receptor delta chains came from one sample sequenced in a study of gamma-delta T cells after stem cell transplantation. TCRdb used CATT to re-call clones from the RT-PCR reads. The sample has several hundred delta-chain clones, over 9.5% seen once. The material sequenced was gamma-delta T cells. These receptors were taken from a human donor. It is not recorded whose cells these are; they may come from a transplant donor.

Details on this clone: This likely reflects a read error, since a far larger clone is one base away. Other DNA sequences of this sample code for an identical CDR3. This rearrangement joins TRDV2 to TRDJ1; 7 bases are a match to TRDD3. CDR3 length: 18 amino acids. The junction had 15 bases not matched to a gene; V was cut back by 0 bases and J by 3 bases. Germline CDR1 is GEAIGNYY and CDR2 is EKD. The CDR3 loop reads CACDTVRTLGMLPDKLIF. As DNA, the CDR3 is TGTGCCTGTGACACCGTAAGAACACTGGGGATGCTACCCGATAAACTCATCTTT.

The chain joins TRDV2 to TRDJ1, with a tentative D call TRDD3 (5 bases). There are 15 residues in the CDR3. CDR1 is GEAIGNYY, CDR2 EKD, per germline. Trimming took off 0 bases at V and 0 bases at J, with 10 bases between the two ends. In nucleotides, the CDR3 is TGTGCCTGTGACACCTTGGGGCTTCACACCGATAAACTCATCTTT. Protein: CACDTLGLHTDKLIF.

In its sample, this clone was seen a few times. A single base is all that separates this from a far larger clone, so a read error is likely. Other DNA sequences within the sample encode an identical CDR3. The V gene is TRDV2, the J gene TRDJ2, with 7 positions matching TRDD3. This CDR3 region has 16 residues. V shed 7 bases, J shed 0 bases, and the junction held 10 bases outside the gene matches. In germline, CDR1 is GEAIGNYY, CDR2 EKD. CDR3 coding DNA: TGTGCCTGCGAACCCCTGGGGGCCTCTTTGACAGCACAACTCTTCTTT. Its protein is CACEPLGASLTAQLFF.

Details on this clone: This is likely an artifact of a read error, given a far larger clone one base away. Other DNA sequences in this specimen translate into the identical CDR3. The chain recombines TRDV2 with TRDJ1; D uncertain. Trimming stripped 1 base from V and 0 bases from J, with 17 bases between. Germline V gene data show CDR1 as GEAIGNYY and CDR2 as EKD. The CDR3 consists of 17 residues. This chain's CDR3 is CACDTASPMRDTDKLIF. The CDR3 DNA is TGTGCCTGTGACACAGCCTCCCCAATGAGGGACACCGATAAACTCATCTTT.

By share, this clone counts as large. This chain connects TRDV2 to TRDJ1; 12 bases align to TRDD3. This CDR3 spans 18 amino acids. Germline V lookup: CDR1 GEAIGNYY, CDR2 EKD. V shed 0 bases and J 2 bases; nucleotides not matched to a gene: 9. The CDR3 DNA reads as TGTGCCTGTGACACCTTGCTGGGGGATACGCGTGAAACCGATAAACTCATCTTT. It codes for CACDTLLGDTRETDKLIF.

This clone is large (0.1 to 1%). J is TRDJ1 and V is TRDV2, with 9 nucleotides matching TRDD3. After removal of 2 bases from V and 3 bases from J, the junction contained 3 bases not matched to a gene. The germline gives CDR1 GEAIGNYY, CDR2 EKD. The CDR3 contains 14 residues. CDR3 nucleotides: TGTGCCTGTGACAAGCTGGGGGATCCCGATAAACTCATCTTT. As protein: CACDKLGDPDKLIF.

This clone has a handful of counts. One base separates it from a far larger clone, so it is likely a read error. This specimen includes other DNA sequences encoding the same CDR3. The genes are TRDV2 and TRDJ1; weak D call: TRDD3 (5 bases). CDR1 is GEAIGNYY, CDR2 EKD, per germline. Trimming left V 3 bases short and J 0 bases short, with 19 bases between. The CDR3 loop spans 17 amino acids. CDR3 DNA: TGTGCCTGTGACCCTGTGTCAGGGGAAGGCGACACCGATAAACTCATCTTT. It translates to CACDPVSGEGDTDKLIF.

The sample holds a few counts of this clone. TCRdb's protein, taken from a much larger clone, differs from this DNA's translation at residue 10, likely owing to a read error; the protein displayed comes from the DNA. V usage is TRDV2 and J usage is TRDJ1; 9 bases line up with TRDD3. Germline CDR1 is GEAIGNYY and CDR2 is EKD. V trimming: 3 bases; J trimming: 0 bases; junction bases outside the gene matches: 10. CDR3 length: 17 residues. The CDR3 loop reads CACDSLGDRVYTDKLIF. The CDR3 bases are TGTGCCTGTGACTCTTTGGGGGATAGGGTCTACACCGATAAACTCATCTTT.

This clone has just a few counts. For this DNA, TCRdb reports the protein of a much larger clone, which diverges at residue 10, most likely from a read error; the protein presented here is translated directly from the DNA. This chain uses TRDV2 with TRDJ1; 10 nucleotides agree with TRDD3. Per the germline V gene, CDR1 is GEAIGNYY and CDR2 is EKD. This CDR3 region has 16 residues. With 3 bases clipped from V and 0 bases from J, the junction kept 6 bases outside the gene matches. The CDR3 protein is CACDDLTGGYTDKLIF. CDR3 in DNA: TGTGCCTGTGACGACTTAACTGGGGGATACACCGATAAACTCATCTTT.

Regarding this clone: Given a far larger clone just one base away, this is likely a sequencing read error. The gene calls are TRDV2 and TRDJ1; D is possibly TRDD3 (6 bases). The V gene lost 6 bases and the J gene lost 2 bases, with 18 bases spanning the gap. CDR1 GEAIGNYY and CDR2 EKD come from the germline V gene. CDR3 length: 15 residues. The CDR3 nucleotides read TGTGCCTGTCAACCCCTCGTCGGGGATACCGATAAACTCATCTTT. As protein: CACQPLVGDTDKLIF.